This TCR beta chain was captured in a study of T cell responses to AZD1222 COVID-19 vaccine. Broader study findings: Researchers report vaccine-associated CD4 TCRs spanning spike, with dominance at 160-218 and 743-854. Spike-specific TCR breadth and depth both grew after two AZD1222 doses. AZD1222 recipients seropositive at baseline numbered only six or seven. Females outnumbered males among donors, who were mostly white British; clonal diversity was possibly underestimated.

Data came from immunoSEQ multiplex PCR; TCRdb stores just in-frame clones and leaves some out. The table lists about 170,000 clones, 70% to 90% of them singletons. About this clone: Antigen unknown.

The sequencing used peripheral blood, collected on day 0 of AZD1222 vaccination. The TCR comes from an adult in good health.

The CDR3 bases are TGTGCCAGCAGTTTAGAACTAGCGCGAAGCTCCTACGAGCAGTACTTC. Protein product: CASSLELARSSYEQYF. The V call is TRBV27, the J call TRBJ2-7; 7 bases align to TRBD2. This CDR3 is 16 amino acids long. Losses at the gene ends were 2 bases for V and 0 bases for J; bases not matched to a gene: 7. Germline CDR1 reads MNHEY; CDR2 reads SMNVEV (reference sequence).